A selection of T cell receptor beta chains follows, all from one sample in a study of CD8 T cells in ankylosing spondylitis. TCRdb recomputed calls from the 5' RACE reads with MiXCR, one row per CDR3 protein. There are about 200,000 distinct CDR3 sequences in the sample; roughly 12% occur only once, and 15% to 20% lies in the top ten. The sample comprised blood, either unsorted or a sorted T cell fraction (not recorded which). Receptors originate from a male donor with ankylosing spondylitis or in good health (not recorded which). Both conserved end residues are part of each CDR3. Fields, in order: CDR3 length, J gene, V gene, D gene, CDR3 protein. A D gene is named only where the DNA matches it firmly.

length: 13
J: TRBJ1-2
V: TRBV4-1
D: NA
CDR3: CASSQDRLYGYTF

length: 18
J: TRBJ1-1
V: TRBV11-1
D: TRBD1
CDR3: CASSSHRGQGGKDTEAFF

length: 19
J: TRBJ2-2
V: TRBV4-2
D: TRBD2
CDR3: CASSQGGLAGGAETGELFF

length: 14
J: TRBJ1-1
V: TRBV29-1
D: NA
CDR3: CSVEISSLNTEAFF

length: 12
J: TRBJ2-1
V: TRBV2
D: NA
CDR3: CASSDTGDEQFF

length: 15
J: TRBJ2-1
V: TRBV5-1
D: TRBD2
CDR3: CASSSFGLAGNEQFF

length: 15
J: TRBJ2-1
V: TRBV5-1
D: NA
CDR3: CASSLVPGPNNEQFF

length: 15
J: TRBJ2-7
V: TRBV10-3
D: NA
CDR3: CAIRVPGSASYEQYF

length: 13
J: TRBJ2-5
V: TRBV20-1
D: TRBD2
CDR3: CSASSGSQETQYF

length: 16
J: TRBJ2-7
V: TRBV6-2/TRBV6-3
D: TRBD2
CDR3: CASSYPLAGYPYEQYF

length: 16
J: TRBJ2-7
V: TRBV20-1
D: TRBD2
CDR3: CSARDAERDSPYEQYF

length: 15
J: TRBJ2-1
V: TRBV13
D: NA
CDR3: CASSSDTGTPGEQFF

length: 12
J: TRBJ2-3
V: TRBV10-3
D: NA
CDR3: CAISEDGDTQYF

length: 14
J: TRBJ2-1
V: TRBV27
D: TRBD1
CDR3: CASRGTGGQGEQFF

length: 14
J: TRBJ2-7
V: TRBV5-1
D: NA
CDR3: CASSLAGGTYDQYF

length: 14
J: TRBJ2-2
V: TRBV27
D: NA
CDR3: CASSSDLNTGELFF

length: 18
J: TRBJ2-5
V: TRBV2
D: TRBD2
CDR3: CASSDLPGLAVVQETQYF

length: 13
J: TRBJ1-1
V: TRBV27
D: NA
CDR3: CASSLFGRSEAFF

length: 17
J: TRBJ2-3
V: TRBV20-1
D: TRBD2
CDR3: CSARGPQRGGATDTQYF

length: 16
J: TRBJ2-1
V: TRBV27
D: NA
CDR3: CASSLGLAGLANEQFF

length: 13
J: TRBJ2-1
V: TRBV7-9
D: NA
CDR3: CASPEGREREQFF

length: 16
J: TRBJ2-2
V: TRBV5-5
D: NA
CDR3: CASSSLALSNTGELFF

length: 14
J: TRBJ1-6
V: TRBV20-1
D: TRBD1
CDR3: CSATEPGQASPLHF

length: 11
J: TRBJ2-1
V: TRBV29-1
D: NA
CDR3: CSIRGGNEQFF

length: 14
J: TRBJ2-7
V: TRBV27
D: NA
CDR3: CASSPLPGFYEQYF

length: 14
J: TRBJ2-1
V: TRBV10-3
D: TRBD2
CDR3: CATRLAGVYNEQFF

length: 15
J: TRBJ1-4
V: TRBV5-6
D: TRBD1
CDR3: CASSVTGDRGEKLFF

length: 19
J: TRBJ2-3
V: TRBV4-1
D: NA
CDR3: CASSQDAPSGTRGTDTQYF

length: 16
J: TRBJ1-2
V: TRBV7-2
D: TRBD1
CDR3: CASSAVRRTGNYGYTF

length: 15
J: TRBJ2-1
V: TRBV6-1
D: TRBD1
CDR3: CASSEGTGIYNEQFF

length: 10
J: TRBJ1-1
V: TRBV29-1
D: NA
CDR3: CSVVYTEAFF

length: 14
J: TRBJ1-2
V: TRBV12-3/TRBV12-4
D: NA
CDR3: CASSLSTGTYGYTF

length: 13
J: TRBJ1-5
V: TRBV12-3/TRBV12-4
D: NA
CDR3: CASSLLTNQPQHF

length: 16
J: TRBJ2-1
V: TRBV5-5
D: TRBD2
CDR3: CASSLFSGGPYNEQFF

length: 15
J: TRBJ2-3
V: TRBV7-9
D: NA
CDR3: CASSPVPGSTDTQYF

length: 16
J: TRBJ2-7
V: TRBV5-1
D: NA
CDR3: CASSLKFEGSEYEQYF

length: 15
J: TRBJ1-1
V: TRBV12-3/TRBV12-4
D: NA
CDR3: CASSLARAGHTEAFF

length: 13
J: TRBJ2-7
V: TRBV5-1
D: NA
CDR3: CASSLEKWSEQYF

length: 17
J: TRBJ2-3
V: TRBV20-1
D: TRBD2
CDR3: CSARSSGRASNTDTQYF

length: 15
J: TRBJ2-1
V: TRBV11-1
D: TRBD2
CDR3: CASRRAGGPGYEQFF

length: 15
J: TRBJ2-5
V: TRBV6-5
D: TRBD1
CDR3: CASSSTKGAGETQYF

length: 11
J: TRBJ2-7
V: TRBV11-2
D: NA
CDR3: CASSWAYEQYF

length: 15
J: TRBJ1-1
V: TRBV2
D: NA
CDR3: CASSEYQGMNTEAFF

length: 16
J: TRBJ2-5
V: TRBV12-3/TRBV12-4
D: TRBD2
CDR3: CASSLGTSGGGETQYF

length: 17
J: TRBJ2-1
V: TRBV7-9
D: NA
CDR3: CASSWGAGTSVYNEQFF

length: 16
J: TRBJ2-7
V: TRBV5-1
D: NA
CDR3: CASSTYRDPSSYEQYF

length: 16
J: TRBJ2-7
V: TRBV28
D: TRBD2
CDR3: CASSASYGGVQYEQYF

length: 13
J: TRBJ2-3
V: TRBV2
D: TRBD1
CDR3: CASEDRVSDTQYF

length: 15
J: TRBJ2-1
V: TRBV4-1
D: NA
CDR3: CASSQIAESYNEQFF

length: 16
J: TRBJ2-7
V: TRBV6-2/TRBV6-3
D: TRBD2
CDR3: CASSTATSGVPYEQYF

length: 15
J: TRBJ2-2
V: TRBV10-3
D: NA
CDR3: CAISEMGFGTGELFF

length: 15
J: TRBJ2-7
V: TRBV12-3/TRBV12-4
D: TRBD1
CDR3: CASSPDRAPYGEQYF

length: 11
J: TRBJ2-3
V: TRBV5-4
D: NA
CDR3: CASSSLTTQYF

length: 16
J: TRBJ1-2
V: TRBV4-1
D: TRBD1
CDR3: CASSPSNQGANYGYTF

length: 16
J: TRBJ2-5
V: TRBV15
D: NA
CDR3: CATSRGRVINFETQYF

length: 16
J: TRBJ2-3
V: TRBV12-3/TRBV12-4
D: NA
CDR3: CASSSEQGGGTDTQYF

length: 14
J: TRBJ2-7
V: TRBV6-1
D: NA
CDR3: CASSAGTLNYEQYF

length: 15
J: TRBJ2-3
V: TRBV4-1
D: NA
CDR3: CASSQGPLPPDTQYF

length: 14
J: TRBJ2-7
V: TRBV27
D: NA
CDR3: CASSLSGYDYEQYF

length: 13
J: TRBJ2-7
V: TRBV7-9
D: TRBD1
CDR3: CASRDRDAYEQYF